Below are 2 T cell receptor beta chains sequenced from a single sample in a study of T cells in tuberculosis. The repertoire was sequenced with immunoSEQ multiplex PCR; TCRdb's copy has only in-frame clones and lacks some. The data contain approximately 30,000 clones, 85% to 95% of them seen just once; the ten biggest clones take up around 7.7%. Sequenced input: PBMCs. These receptor sequences come from a donor between 10 and 35 years old with latent tuberculosis or without tuberculosis infection. Some clones in this sample may be carry-over from other donors' samples.

V and J are TRBV5-4 and TRBJ2-3; 9 positions agree with TRBD2. This CDR3 is built from 16 residues. Germline assignment: CDR1 SGHNT and CDR2 YYREEE (reference sequence). The V segment lost 2 bases and the J segment 2 bases; nucleotides outside the gene matches: 6. The CDR3 is CASSFPLAGPTDTQYF. The CDR3, as DNA: TGTGCCAGCAGCTTCCCTCTAGCGGGACCCACAGATACGCAGTATTTT.

J is TRBJ1-2 and V is TRBV6-5; 10 bases agree with TRBD1. Germline loops: CDR1 MNHEY, CDR2 SVGAGI. The ends lost 2 bases at V and 4 bases at J; junction bases unmatched: 4. The CDR3 has 15 residues. In nucleotides, the CDR3 is TGTGCCAGCAGTTACGGGACAGGGGAAGCCTATGGCTACACCTTC. Amino acid sequence: CASSYGTGEAYGYTF.